This T cell receptor (beta chain) was sequenced during a study of T cell repertoires in cytomegalovirus infection. Study in general: Indications came from public TCR beta signatures; they pointed to CMV infection and to a matching HLA type.

TCRdb processed the reads anew with MiXCR; each CDR3 protein has one entry. The sample carries roughly 150,000 distinct CDR3 sequences, 20% to 30% recorded once. Germline V gene sequence: CDR1 SGHVS, CDR2 FNYEAQ. Trimming left V 5 bases short and J 4 bases short, with 11 bases between. CDR3 length equals 13 residues. Study outcomes and limitations: In two of eight donors, the top clonotype was HLA-C-restricted CMV-specific. Identification of carriers of CMV plus the relevant HLA was achieved through cumulative public TCR beta family frequency.

This clonotype was detected many times. Its antigen is not known. The V and J genes are TRBV7-6 and TRBJ2-5; D might be TRBD1 (6 bases). This clonotype was obtained from a human donor in good health (CMV status not recorded). Some clones in this sample may be carry-over from other donors' samples. What was sequenced was PBMCs. The CDR3 region is CASSPPTGETQYF. In DNA form, the CDR3 reads TGTGCCAGCAGCCCACCGACAGGAGAGACCCAGTACTTC. Full variable domain (outside the CDR3, taken from reference TRBV7-6 and TRBJ2-5): GAGVSQSPRYKVTKRGQDVALRCDPISGHVSLYWYRQALGQGPEFLTYFNYEAQQDKSGLPNDRFSAERPEGSISTLTIQRTEQRDSAMYRCASSPPTGETQYFGPGTRLLVL.